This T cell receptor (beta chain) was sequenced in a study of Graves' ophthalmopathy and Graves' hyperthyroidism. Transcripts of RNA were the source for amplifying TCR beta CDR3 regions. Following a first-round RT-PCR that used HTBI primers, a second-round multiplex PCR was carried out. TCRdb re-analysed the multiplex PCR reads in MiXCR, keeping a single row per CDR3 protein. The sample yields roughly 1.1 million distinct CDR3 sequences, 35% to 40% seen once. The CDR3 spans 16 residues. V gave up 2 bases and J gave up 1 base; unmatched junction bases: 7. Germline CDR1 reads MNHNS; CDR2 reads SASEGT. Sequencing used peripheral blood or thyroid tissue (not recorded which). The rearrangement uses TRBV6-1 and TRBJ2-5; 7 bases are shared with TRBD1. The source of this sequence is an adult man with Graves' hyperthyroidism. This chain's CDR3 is CASSENPQGIQETQYF. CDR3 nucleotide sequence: TGTGCCAGCAGTGAAAACCCACAGGGGATCCAAGAGACCCAGTACTTC.